These T cell receptor beta chains were read from a single sample in a study of T-cell memory formation after mild COVID-19. Using its own MiXCR run on the 5' RACE reads, TCRdb lists one record per CDR3 protein. In the table there are 190,000 or so distinct CDR3 sequences, around 30% of which are singletons. Sequencing was performed on PBMCs or a T cell subset sorted from them (not recorded which). These receptor sequences come from an adult woman who had mild COVID-19 (a few samples of this study predate the infection). Cell type and time point are not known. CDR3s include the opening cysteine and the closing phenylalanine or tryptophan. D genes are given only for firm matches. The listing skips clone size in some rows; elsewhere it reads once, few, many or a size class.

V	size	J	D	CDR3	DNA
TRBV13	.	TRBJ2-7	.	CASSLLTGYQRYEQYF	TGTGCCAGCAGCTTACTCACAGGGTACCAACGCTACGAGCAGTACTTC
TRBV5-1	few	TRBJ2-5	.	CASSLEGYPSGTQYF	TGCGCCAGCAGCTTGGAGGGGTACCCCAGTGGGACCCAGTACTTC
TRBV20-1	.	TRBJ2-7	.	CSAPSRQRLDRTEQYF	TGCAGTGCTCCCAGCAGACAGCGACTAGACAGGACCGAGCAGTACTTC
TRBV5-4	many	TRBJ2-3	.	CASSFSTDTQYF	TGTGCCAGCAGCTTCAGCACAGATACGCAGTATTTT
TRBV7-8	.	TRBJ2-7	TRBD1	CASSVGQTYEQYF	TGTGCCAGCAGCGTGGGACAGACCTACGAGCAGTACTTC
TRBV5-1	few	TRBJ2-1	.	CASSSGISYNEQFF	TGCGCCAGCAGCTCCGGGATCTCCTACAATGAGCAGTTCTTC
TRBV19	.	TRBJ1-4	TRBD1	CASSILIPLKTGWDRDEKLFF	TGTGCCAGTAGTATTTTGATCCCACTAAAGACCGGATGGGACAGAGATGAAAAACTGTTTTTT
TRBV6-2/TRBV6-3	few	TRBJ2-7	TRBD1	CASSYPSGTGGYEQYF	TGTGCCAGCAGTTACCCTTCCGGGACAGGAGGCTACGAGCAGTACTTC
TRBV7-9	few	TRBJ2-5	.	CASSSKQETQYF	TGTGCCAGCAGCTCCAAACAAGAGACCCAGTACTTC
TRBV7-2	medium-sized	TRBJ2-1	.	CASRDIGTFGDEQFF	TGTGCCAGCAGAGATATCGGGACATTCGGCGATGAGCAGTTCTTC
TRBV7-8	.	TRBJ1-1	TRBD1	CASSRGQSNTEAFF	TGTGCCAGCAGCCGGGGACAGAGCAACACTGAAGCTTTCTTT
TRBV27	few	TRBJ2-7	.	CASSGISPYEQYF	TGTGCCAGCAGCGGGATCTCTCCCTACGAGCAGTACTTC
TRBV19	.	TRBJ2-1	TRBD1	CASSINRGSHNEQFF	TGTGCCAGTAGTATAAACAGGGGGTCTCACAATGAGCAGTTCTTC
TRBV6-1	.	TRBJ1-5	.	CASMGPGYHF	TGTGCCAGCATGGGACCCGGCTATCATTTT
TRBV4-3	few	TRBJ2-7	.	CASSQEVSPVTYEQYF	TGCGCCAGCAGCCAAGAAGTCAGCCCAGTGACCTACGAGCAGTACTTC
TRBV7-9	.	TRBJ2-7	.	CASSLVAGVYEQYF	TGTGCCAGCAGCTTAGTGGCAGGGGTCTACGAGCAGTACTTC
TRBV7-2	few	TRBJ2-1	.	CASSPTWGVYYNEQFF	TGTGCCAGCAGCCCTACCTGGGGAGTTTACTACAATGAGCAGTTCTTC
TRBV5-1	.	TRBJ2-2	TRBD2	CASSHRTSQSIGELFF	TGCGCCAGCAGCCATCGGACTAGCCAGAGTATCGGGGAGCTGTTTTTT
TRBV6-6	many	TRBJ2-1	TRBD2	CASSKTSGRRNNEQFF	TGTGCCAGCAGTAAGACTAGCGGGAGAAGGAACAATGAGCAGTTCTTC
TRBV12-3/TRBV12-4	.	TRBJ1-2	.	CASRAGGELRGYTF	TGTGCCAGCCGCGCCGGGGGGGAACTGCGTGGCTACACCTTC
TRBV7-9	.	TRBJ2-7	.	CASSYRGGDEQYF	TGTGCCAGCAGTTACCGAGGGGGGGACGAGCAGTACTTC
TRBV5-1	few	TRBJ2-2	.	CASSPQGTGELFF	TGCGCCAGCAGCCCGCAGGGAACCGGGGAGCTGTTTTTT
TRBV3-1	few	TRBJ2-1	TRBD2	CASSQDGRAYNEQFF	TGTGCCAGCAGCCAAGACGGGAGGGCCTACAATGAGCAGTTCTTC
TRBV4-1	.	TRBJ2-2	.	CASSQERLADTGELFF	TGCGCCAGCAGCCAAGAACGTCTAGCCGACACCGGGGAGCTGTTTTTT
TRBV7-2	few	TRBJ2-7	TRBD2	CASSTLTSGSSYEQYF	TGTGCCAGCAGCACGCTGACTAGCGGGAGCTCCTACGAGCAGTACTTC
TRBV21-1	few	TRBJ2-7	.	CASSDGTSGTGYEQYF	TGTGCCAGCAGCGACGGGACTAGCGGGACGGGCTACGAGCAGTACTTC
TRBV6-5	few	TRBJ2-2	.	CASSYRFSTGELFF	TGTGCCAGCAGTTACAGATTCAGCACCGGGGAGCTGTTTTTT
TRBV7-2	.	TRBJ2-1	TRBD2	CASSLSGLVGNEQFF	TGTGCCAGCAGCTTATCAGGACTAGTCGGCAATGAGCAGTTCTTC
TRBV5-1	few	TRBJ2-5	.	CASSSRDGWKTQYF	TGCGCCAGCAGCAGCAGGGACGGATGGAAGACCCAGTACTTC
TRBV3-1	few	TRBJ2-7	.	CASSQTGREQYF	TGTGCCAGCAGCCAAACAGGGCGCGAGCAGTACTTC
TRBV20-1	.	TRBJ2-5	TRBD2	CSARASGQETQYF	TGCAGTGCTAGGGCTAGCGGTCAAGAGACCCAGTACTTC
TRBV27	.	TRBJ1-1	.	CASSLSSVGTEAFF	TGTGCCAGCAGTCTCAGCTCCGTGGGCACTGAAGCTTTCTTT
TRBV19	.	TRBJ2-7	.	CASSMSSEPYEQYF	TGTGCCAGTAGTATGTCTAGCGAGCCTTACGAGCAGTACTTC
TRBV7-9	few	TRBJ1-1	.	CASSLAEAFF	TGTGCCAGCAGCTTAGCTGAAGCTTTCTTT
TRBV4-2	few	TRBJ2-3	TRBD1	CASSQTGTGSTDTQYF	TGTGCCAGCAGCCAGACCGGGACAGGGAGCACAGATACGCAGTATTTT
TRBV19	few	TRBJ1-1	.	CASIAVQGPEAFF	TGTGCCAGTATCGCGGTTCAGGGTCCTGAAGCTTTCTTT
TRBV3-1	.	TRBJ2-7	.	CASSQDGGTYEQYF	TGTGCCAGCAGCCAAGATGGTGGGACCTACGAGCAGTACTTC
TRBV18	.	TRBJ1-2	TRBD1	CASRSTGEHGYTF	TGTGCCAGCCGCAGTACAGGGGAACATGGCTACACCTTC
TRBV5-1	.	TRBJ1-2	TRBD1	CASSLGPGTGNYGYTF	TGCGCCAGCAGCTTGGGTCCCGGGACAGGGAACTATGGCTACACCTTC
TRBV6-9	.	TRBJ1-3	.	CASRGDLPAGNTIYF	TGTGCCTCTCGGGGTGACTTACCAGCTGGAAACACCATATATTTT
TRBV15	.	TRBJ2-3	.	CATCRGGDTQYF	TGTGCCACCTGCAGAGGGGGGGATACGCAGTATTTT
TRBV30	.	TRBJ1-1	TRBD1	CAKDRANTEAFF	TGTGCCAAGGACAGGGCGAACACTGAAGCTTTCTTT
TRBV12-3/TRBV12-4	.	TRBJ1-1	.	CASRVGAGHTEAFF	TGTGCCAGCAGGGTCGGAGCAGGGCATACTGAAGCTTTCTTT
TRBV29-1	few	TRBJ2-7	TRBD1	CSVERDSSYEQYF	TGCAGCGTTGAACGGGACAGCTCCTACGAGCAGTACTTC
TRBV7-6	few	TRBJ2-3	.	CASTLLTSGSADTQYF	TGTGCCAGCACCCTACTGACTTCGGGTAGCGCAGATACGCAGTATTTT
TRBV9	.	TRBJ2-7	.	CASSPRDGIYEQYF	TGTGCCAGCAGCCCTCGGGACGGAATCTACGAGCAGTACTTC
TRBV30	few	TRBJ2-1	TRBD2	CAWNGLAGRLNEQFF	TGTGCCTGGAATGGACTAGCGGGGCGACTAAATGAGCAGTTCTTC